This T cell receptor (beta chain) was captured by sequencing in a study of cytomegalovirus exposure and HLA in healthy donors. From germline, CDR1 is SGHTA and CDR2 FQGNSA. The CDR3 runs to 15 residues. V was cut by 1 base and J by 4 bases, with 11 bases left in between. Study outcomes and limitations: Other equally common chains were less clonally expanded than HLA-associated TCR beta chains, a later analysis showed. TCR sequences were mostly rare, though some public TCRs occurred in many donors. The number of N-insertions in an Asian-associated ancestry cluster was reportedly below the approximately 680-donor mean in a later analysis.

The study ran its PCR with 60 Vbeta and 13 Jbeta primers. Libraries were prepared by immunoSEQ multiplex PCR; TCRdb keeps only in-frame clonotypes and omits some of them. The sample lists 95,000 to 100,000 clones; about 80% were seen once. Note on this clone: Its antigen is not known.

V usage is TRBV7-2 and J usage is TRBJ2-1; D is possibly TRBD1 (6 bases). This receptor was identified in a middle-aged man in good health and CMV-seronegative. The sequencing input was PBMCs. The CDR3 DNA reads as TGTGCCAGCAGCTTAGACCCCGGACAGTACAATGAGCAGTTCTTC. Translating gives CASSLDPGQYNEQFF.